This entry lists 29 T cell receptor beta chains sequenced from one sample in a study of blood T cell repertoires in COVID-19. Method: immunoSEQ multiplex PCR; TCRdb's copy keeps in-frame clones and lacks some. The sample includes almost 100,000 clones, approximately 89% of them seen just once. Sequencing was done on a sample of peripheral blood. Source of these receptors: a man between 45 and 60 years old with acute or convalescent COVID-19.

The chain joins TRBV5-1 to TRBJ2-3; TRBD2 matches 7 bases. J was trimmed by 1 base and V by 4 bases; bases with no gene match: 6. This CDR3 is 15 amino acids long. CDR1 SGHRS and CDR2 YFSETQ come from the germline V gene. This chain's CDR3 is CASSPGRGGTDTQYF. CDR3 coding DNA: TGCGCCAGCAGCCCGGGGAGGGGAGGCACAGATACGCAGTATTTT.

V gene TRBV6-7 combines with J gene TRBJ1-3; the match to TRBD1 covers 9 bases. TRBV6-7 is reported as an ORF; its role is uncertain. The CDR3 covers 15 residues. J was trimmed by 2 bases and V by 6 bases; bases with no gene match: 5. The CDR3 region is CASRGDREAGNTIYF. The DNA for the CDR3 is TGTGCCAGCAGGGGGGACAGGGAGGCTGGAAACACCATATATTTT.

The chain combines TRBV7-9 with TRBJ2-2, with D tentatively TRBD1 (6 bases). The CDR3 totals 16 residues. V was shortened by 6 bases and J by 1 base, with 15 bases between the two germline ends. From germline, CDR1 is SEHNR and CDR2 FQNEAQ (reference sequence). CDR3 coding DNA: TGTGCCAGCAGAAAGCGTGTGACAGGGAACACCGGGGAGCTGTTTTTT. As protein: CASRKRVTGNTGELFF.

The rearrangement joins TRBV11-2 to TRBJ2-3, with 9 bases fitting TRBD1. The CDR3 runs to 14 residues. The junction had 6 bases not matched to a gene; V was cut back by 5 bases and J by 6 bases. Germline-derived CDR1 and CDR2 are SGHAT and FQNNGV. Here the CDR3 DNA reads TGTGCCAGCAGCCAGGGACAGGGTGGGGATACGCAGTATTTT. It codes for CASSQGQGGDTQYF.

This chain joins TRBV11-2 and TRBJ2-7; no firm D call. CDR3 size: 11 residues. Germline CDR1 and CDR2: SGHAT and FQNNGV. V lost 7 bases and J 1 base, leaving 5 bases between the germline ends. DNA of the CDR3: TGTGCCAGCAAGAGGTCCTACGAGCAGTACTTC. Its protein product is CASKRSYEQYF.

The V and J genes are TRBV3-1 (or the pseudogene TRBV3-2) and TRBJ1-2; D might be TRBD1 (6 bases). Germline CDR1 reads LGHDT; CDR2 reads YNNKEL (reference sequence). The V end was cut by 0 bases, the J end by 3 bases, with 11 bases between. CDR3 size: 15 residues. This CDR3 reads CASSQEGAEDYGYTF. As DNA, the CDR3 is TGTGCCAGCAGCCAAGAGGGGGCGGAAGACTATGGCTACACCTTC.

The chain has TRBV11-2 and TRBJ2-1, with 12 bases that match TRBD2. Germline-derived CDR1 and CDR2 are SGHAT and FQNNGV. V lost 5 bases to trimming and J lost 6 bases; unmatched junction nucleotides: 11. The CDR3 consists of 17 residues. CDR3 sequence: CASSKWTSGVEINEQFF. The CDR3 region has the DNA TGTGCCAGCAGCAAGTGGACTAGCGGGGTTGAAATCAATGAGCAGTTCTTC.

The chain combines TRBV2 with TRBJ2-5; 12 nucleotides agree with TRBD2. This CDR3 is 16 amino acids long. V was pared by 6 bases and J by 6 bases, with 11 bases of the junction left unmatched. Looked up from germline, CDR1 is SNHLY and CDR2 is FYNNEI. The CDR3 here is CASRDPQTSGSKTQYF. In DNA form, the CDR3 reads TGTGCCAGCAGGGATCCTCAGACTAGCGGGAGTAAGACCCAGTACTTC.

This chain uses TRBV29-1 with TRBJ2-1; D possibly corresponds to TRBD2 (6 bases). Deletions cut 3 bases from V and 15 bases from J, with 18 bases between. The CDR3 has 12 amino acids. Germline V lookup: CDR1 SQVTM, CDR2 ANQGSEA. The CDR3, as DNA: TGCAGCGTTGATCGGGACTCCCAATCTCGGTTCTTC. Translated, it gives CSVDRDSQSRFF.

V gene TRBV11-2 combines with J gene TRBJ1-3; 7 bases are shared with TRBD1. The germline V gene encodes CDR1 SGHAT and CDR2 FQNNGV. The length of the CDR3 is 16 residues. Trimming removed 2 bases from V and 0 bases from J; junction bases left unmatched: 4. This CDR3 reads CASSLNQGGSGNTIYF. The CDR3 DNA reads TGTGCCAGCAGCTTAAATCAGGGGGGCTCTGGAAACACCATATATTTT.

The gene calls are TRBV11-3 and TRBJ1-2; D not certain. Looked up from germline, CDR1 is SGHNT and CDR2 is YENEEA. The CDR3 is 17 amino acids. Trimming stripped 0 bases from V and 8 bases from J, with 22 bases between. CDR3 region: CASSLESSVSIARGYTF. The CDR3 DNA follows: TGTGCCAGCAGCTTAGAATCATCGGTCAGCATAGCGCGCGGCTACACCTTC.

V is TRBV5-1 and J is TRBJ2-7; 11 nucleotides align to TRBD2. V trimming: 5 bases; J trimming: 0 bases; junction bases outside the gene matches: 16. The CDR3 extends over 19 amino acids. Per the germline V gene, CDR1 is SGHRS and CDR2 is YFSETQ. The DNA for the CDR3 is TGCGCCAGCAGTTGGGGGGGATTCAGGACTAGCGGGTTCTCCTACGAGCAGTACTTC. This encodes CASSWGGFRTSGFSYEQYF.

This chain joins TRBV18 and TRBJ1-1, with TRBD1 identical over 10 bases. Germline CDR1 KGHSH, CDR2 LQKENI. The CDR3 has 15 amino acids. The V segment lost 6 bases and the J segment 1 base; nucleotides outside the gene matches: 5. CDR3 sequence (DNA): TGTGCCAGCTCCCGAGGGACAGGGGCGAACACTGAAGCTTTCTTT. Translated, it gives CASSRGTGANTEAFF.

CDR3 region: CASSIEGDTYGYTF. As DNA, the CDR3 is TGTGCCAGTAGTATAGAGGGGGACACCTATGGCTACACCTTC. The chain combines TRBV19 with TRBJ1-2; a possible D gene is TRBD1 (6 bases). CDR3 length equals 14 residues. Trimming removed 0 bases from V and 4 bases from J, with 9 bases in between. Looked up from germline, CDR1 is LNHDA and CDR2 is SQIVND (reference sequence).

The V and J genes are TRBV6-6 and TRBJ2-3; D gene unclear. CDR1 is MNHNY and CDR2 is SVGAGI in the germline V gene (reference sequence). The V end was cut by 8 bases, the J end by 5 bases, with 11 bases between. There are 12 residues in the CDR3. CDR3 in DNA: TGTGCCAGCCAGATCCTAGGAGATACGCAGTATTTT. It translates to CASQILGDTQYF.

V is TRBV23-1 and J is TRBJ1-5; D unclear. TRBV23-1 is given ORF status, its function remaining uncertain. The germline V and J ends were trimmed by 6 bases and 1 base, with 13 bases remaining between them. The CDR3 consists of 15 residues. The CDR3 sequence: CASSRAGSSNQPQHF. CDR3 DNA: TGCGCCAGCAGCAGAGCGGGATCGAGCAATCAGCCCCAGCATTTT.

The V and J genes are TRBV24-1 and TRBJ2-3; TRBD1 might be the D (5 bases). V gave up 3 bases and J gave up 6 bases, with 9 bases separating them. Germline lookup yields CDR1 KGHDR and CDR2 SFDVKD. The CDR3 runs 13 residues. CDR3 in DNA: TGTGCCACCAGTGATACAGGATTGGATACGCAGTATTTT. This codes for CATSDTGLDTQYF.

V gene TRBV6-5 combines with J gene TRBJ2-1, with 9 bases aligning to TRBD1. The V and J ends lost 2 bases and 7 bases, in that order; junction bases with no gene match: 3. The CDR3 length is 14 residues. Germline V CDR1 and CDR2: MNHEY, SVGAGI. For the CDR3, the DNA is TGTGCCAGCAGTTACGAGACAGGGGGGAATGAGCAGTTCTTC. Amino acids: CASSYETGGNEQFF.

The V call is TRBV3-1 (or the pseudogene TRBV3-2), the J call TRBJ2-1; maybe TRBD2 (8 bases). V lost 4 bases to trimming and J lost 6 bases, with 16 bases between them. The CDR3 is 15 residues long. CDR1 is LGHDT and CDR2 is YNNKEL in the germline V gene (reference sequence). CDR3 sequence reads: CASSPGGRQGNEQFF. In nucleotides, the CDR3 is TGTGCCAGCAGCCCGGGGGGGAGACAGGGCAATGAGCAGTTCTTC.

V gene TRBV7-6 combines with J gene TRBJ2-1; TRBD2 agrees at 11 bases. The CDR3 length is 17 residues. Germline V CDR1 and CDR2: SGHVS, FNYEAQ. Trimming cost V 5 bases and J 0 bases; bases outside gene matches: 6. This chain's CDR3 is CASSVGLAESSYNEQFF. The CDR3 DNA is TGTGCCAGCAGCGTGGGACTAGCGGAGAGCTCCTACAATGAGCAGTTCTTC.

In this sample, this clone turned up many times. The CDR3 is CASSPDRVQWYEQYF. Here the CDR3 DNA reads TGTGCCAGCTCACCAGACAGGGTTCAGTGGTACGAGCAGTACTTC. This rearrangement joins TRBV18 to TRBJ2-7; 7 nucleotides line up with TRBD1. The ends lost 2 bases at V and 4 bases at J; junction bases unmatched: 8. Germline CDR1 and CDR2: KGHSH and LQKENI. This CDR3 region has 15 residues.

The CDR3, as DNA: TGTGCCAGCAGCTCTGGAACCGGGACAGGGTCCTACGAGCAGTACTTC. Translated, it gives CASSSGTGTGSYEQYF. The chain employs TRBV11-3 and TRBJ2-7; 9 nucleotides line up with TRBD1. Trimming at V came to 4 bases and at J to 1 base, leaving 8 bases not matched to a gene. Germline V gene lookup returns CDR1 SGHNT and CDR2 YENEEA. The CDR3 runs to 16 residues. The full variable domain, completed using reference TRBV11-3 and TRBJ2-7, is EAGVVQSPRYKIIEKKQPVAFWCNPISGHNTLYWYLQNLGQGPELLIRYENEEAVDDSQLPKDRFSAERLKGVDSTLKIQPAELGDSAVYLCASSSGTGTGSYEQYFGPGTRLTVT.

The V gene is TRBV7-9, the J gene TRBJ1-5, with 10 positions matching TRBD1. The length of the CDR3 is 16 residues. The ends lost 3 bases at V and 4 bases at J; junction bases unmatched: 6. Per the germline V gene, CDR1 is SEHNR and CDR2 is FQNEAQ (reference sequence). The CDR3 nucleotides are TGTGCCAGCAGCTTCAGCGGGGGACAGGGGAATCAGCCCCAGCATTTT. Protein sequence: CASSFSGGQGNQPQHF.

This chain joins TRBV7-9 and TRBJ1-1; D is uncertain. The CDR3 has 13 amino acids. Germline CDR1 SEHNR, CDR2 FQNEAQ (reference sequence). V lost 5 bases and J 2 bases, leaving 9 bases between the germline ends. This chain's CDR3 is CASSPPPNTEAFF. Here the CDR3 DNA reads TGTGCCAGCAGCCCCCCTCCTAACACTGAAGCTTTCTTT.

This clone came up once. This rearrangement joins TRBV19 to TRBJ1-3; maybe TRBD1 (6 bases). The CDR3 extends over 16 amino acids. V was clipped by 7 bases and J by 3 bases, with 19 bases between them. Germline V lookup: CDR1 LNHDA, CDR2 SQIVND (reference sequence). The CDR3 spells CASTTPRGGRGNTIYF. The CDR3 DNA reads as TGTGCCAGTACCACCCCACGAGGGGGACGTGGAAACACCATATATTTT.

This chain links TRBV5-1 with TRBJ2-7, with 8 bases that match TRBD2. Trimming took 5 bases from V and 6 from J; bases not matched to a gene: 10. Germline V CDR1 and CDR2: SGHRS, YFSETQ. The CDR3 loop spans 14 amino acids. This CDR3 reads CASSQAGTRLEQYF. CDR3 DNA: TGCGCCAGCAGTCAGGCCGGGACTAGGCTCGAGCAGTACTTC.

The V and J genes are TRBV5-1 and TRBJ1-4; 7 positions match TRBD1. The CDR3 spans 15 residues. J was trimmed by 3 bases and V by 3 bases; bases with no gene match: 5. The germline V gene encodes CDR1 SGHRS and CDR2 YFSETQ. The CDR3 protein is CASSSSTGPNEKLFF. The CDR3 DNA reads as TGCGCCAGCAGCTCCTCGACAGGGCCTAATGAAAAACTGTTTTTT.

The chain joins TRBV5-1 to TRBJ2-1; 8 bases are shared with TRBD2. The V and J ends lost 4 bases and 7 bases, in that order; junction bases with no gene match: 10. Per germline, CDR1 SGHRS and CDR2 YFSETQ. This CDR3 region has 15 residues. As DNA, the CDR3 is TGCGCCAGCAGCGAGGGACTAGTGGGTGGAAATGAGCAGTTCTTC. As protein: CASSEGLVGGNEQFF.

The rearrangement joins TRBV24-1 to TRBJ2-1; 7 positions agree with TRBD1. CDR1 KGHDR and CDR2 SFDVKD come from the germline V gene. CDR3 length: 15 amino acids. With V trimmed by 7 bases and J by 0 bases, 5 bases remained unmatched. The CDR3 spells CATSEGQASYNEQFF. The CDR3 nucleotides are TGTGCCACCAGCGAAGGACAGGCCTCCTACAATGAGCAGTTCTTC.